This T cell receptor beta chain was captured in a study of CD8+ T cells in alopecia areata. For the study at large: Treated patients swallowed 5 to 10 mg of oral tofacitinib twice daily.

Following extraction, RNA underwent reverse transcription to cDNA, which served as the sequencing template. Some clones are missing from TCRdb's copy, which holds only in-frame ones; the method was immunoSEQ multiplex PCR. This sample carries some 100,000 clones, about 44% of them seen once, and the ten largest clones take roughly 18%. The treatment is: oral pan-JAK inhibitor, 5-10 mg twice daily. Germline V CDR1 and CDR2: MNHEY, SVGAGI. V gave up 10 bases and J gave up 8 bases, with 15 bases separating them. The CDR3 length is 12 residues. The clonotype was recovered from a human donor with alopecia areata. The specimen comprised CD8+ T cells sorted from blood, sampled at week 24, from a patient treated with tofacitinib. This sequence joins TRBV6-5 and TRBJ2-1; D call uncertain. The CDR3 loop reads CATNGRPDEQFF. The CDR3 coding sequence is TGTGCCACCAACGGGCGTCCGGATGAGCAGTTCTTC.